This TCR beta chain comes out of a study of cytomegalovirus exposure and HLA in healthy donors. General observations from the study: A previous analysis found most TCR beta V segments productive roughly 90% or roughly 30% of the time.

V trimming: 6 bases; J trimming: 0 bases; junction bases outside the gene matches: 3. CDR3 length: 15 amino acids. Germline CDR1 reads MNHNY; CDR2 reads SVGAGI (reference sequence). Donors in the study were healthy people who gave bone marrow. A single count supports this clone. No antigen is known for it. The PCR made use of 60 Vbeta and 13 Jbeta primers. Using immunoSEQ multiplex PCR, the repertoire was profiled, and TCRdb retains in-frame clones only, with some absent. This table holds about 200,000 clones, approximately 82% found once. The chain recombines TRBV6-6 with TRBJ2-1, with 9 bases aligning to TRBD2. The sample comprised PBMCs. The receptor was isolated from a male donor in good health and CMV-seronegative. The CDR3 region is CASRFSGSSYNEQFF. The CDR3 DNA sequence: TGTGCCAGCAGGTTTAGCGGGAGCTCCTACAATGAGCAGTTCTTC.